The 5 T cell receptor beta chains below come from one sample, sequenced in a study of a mutant IDH1 vaccine in newly diagnosed glioma. Produced via immunoSEQ multiplex PCR; TCRdb's table is partial and in-frame only. Altogether about 67,000 clones are present, roughly 90% being singletons, with the ten largest covering more than 1.5%. Regarding time point: week 11, during vaccination. Each dose of the vaccine consisted of 300 ug of mutant IDH1 20-mer peptide, with topical imiquimod. These receptors are not linked to any known antigen. Specimen: PBMCs, collected from a glioma patient whose treatment included an IDH1 peptide vaccine. These receptors were obtained from a man in his forties with glioma.

The V and J genes are TRBV6-4 and TRBJ2-1; 9 nucleotides match TRBD2. CDR1 and CDR2 from the germline V gene are MRHNA and SNTAGT. The CDR3 runs to 17 residues. After removal of 0 bases from V and 3 bases from J, the junction contained 6 bases not matched to a gene. CDR3 bases: TGTGCCAGCAGTGACTCTAGCGGGAGCGCCCTCTACAATGAGCAGTTCTTC. Its protein is CASSDSSGSALYNEQFF.

J is TRBJ2-7 and V is TRBV19; D is ambiguous. The V gene lost 1 base and the J gene lost 2 bases, with 12 bases spanning the gap. Germline values: CDR1 LNHDA, CDR2 SQIVND (reference sequence). The CDR3 covers 15 residues. CDR3 region: CASSIAPAHTYEQYF. The CDR3 DNA reads as TGTGCCAGTAGTATAGCGCCAGCGCACACCTACGAGCAGTACTTC. The variable domain in full, completed from reference TRBV19 and TRBJ2-7, reads DGGITQSPKYLFRKEGQNVTLSCEQNLNHDAMYWYRQDPGQGLRLIYYSQIVNDFQKGDIAEGYSVSREKKESFPLTVTSAQKNPTAFYLCASSIAPAHTYEQYFGPGTRLTVT.

This chain joins TRBV5-1 and TRBJ2-1; 11 positions match TRBD2. Germline values: CDR1 SGHRS, CDR2 YFSETQ. The CDR3 is 16 amino acids. V shed 4 bases and J 6 bases; nucleotides not matched to a gene: 9. CDR3 DNA sequence: TGCGCCAGCAGCAGGTTTAGCGGGAGGGACGTCAATGAGCAGTTCTTC. Protein sequence: CASSRFSGRDVNEQFF.

The CDR3 loop reads CASSLTGAQETQYF. CDR3 in DNA: TGTGCCAGCAGTCTTACAGGTGCACAAGAGACCCAGTACTTC. V gene TRBV28 combines with J gene TRBJ2-5, with TRBD1 as a possible D gene (5 bases). The ends were cut back, 5 bases at V and 2 bases at J, with 12 bases in the middle. This CDR3 is built from 14 residues. Per the germline V gene, CDR1 is MDHEN and CDR2 is SYDVKM.

The chain employs TRBV9 and TRBJ2-2; tentative D call: TRBD2 (5 bases). Germline CDR1 SGDLS, CDR2 YYNGEE. The length of the CDR3 is 14 residues. V dropped 4 bases and J dropped 4 bases, with 11 bases sitting between them. The DNA of the CDR3 is TGTGCCAGCAGCCCTTGGACTGTCACCGGGGAGCTGTTTTTT. As protein: CASSPWTVTGELFF.